The 21 T cell receptor beta chains reported below all come from one sample, sequenced in a study of cytomegalovirus exposure and HLA in healthy donors. PCR employed 60 Vbeta and 13 Jbeta primers. Only in-frame clones appear in the TCRdb table, and some are missing; sequencing was by immunoSEQ multiplex PCR. The sample has 150,000 to 250,000 clones, around four fifths seen once; the top ten hold 6.5%. Input material: PBMCs. The receptor set was obtained from a woman aged 50 to 60 in good health and CMV-seropositive.

The chain recombines TRBV18 with TRBJ1-3; maybe TRBD1 (6 bases). The germline V gene has CDR1 KGHSH and CDR2 LQKENI. The V and J ends lost 3 bases and 0 bases respectively, with 12 bases between them. The CDR3 consists of 16 residues. CDR3 nucleotides: TGTGCCAGCTCACCTCGACAGGCCACCTCTGGAAACACCATATATTTT. Translated, it gives CASSPRQATSGNTIYF.

V and J are TRBV29-1 and TRBJ2-7; 16 positions agree with TRBD2. The CDR3 is 16 residues long. V dropped 3 bases and J dropped 4; count of bases not matched to a gene: 6. Germline CDR1 reads SQVTM; CDR2 reads ANQGSEA. The CDR3 reads CSVDSGLAGGKYEQYF. CDR3 DNA sequence: TGCAGCGTTGATTCGGGACTAGCGGGGGGGAAGTACGAGCAGTACTTC.

The chain recombines TRBV6-6 with TRBJ2-7, with D maybe TRBD2 (6 bases). The CDR3 extends over 16 amino acids. Trimming stripped 4 bases from V and 0 bases from J, with 16 bases between. In germline, CDR1 is MNHNY, CDR2 SVGAGI (reference sequence). CDR3 bases: TGTGCCAGCAGTTCCGCCGGGACTGCTCCCTCCTACGAGCAGTACTTC. This encodes CASSSAGTAPSYEQYF.

This rearrangement joins TRBV7-2 to TRBJ1-2; possibly TRBD1 for D (6 bases). V lost 3 bases and J lost 6, with 14 bases in between. The CDR3 is made up of 14 amino acids. Germline CDR1 SGHTA, CDR2 FQGNSA. The chain's CDR3 is CASSLGGPGHGYTF. The DNA for the CDR3 is TGTGCCAGCAGCTTGGGGGGGCCCGGACATGGCTACACCTTC.

The gene calls are TRBV18 and TRBJ2-6; D call uncertain. The CDR3 length is 18 residues. V shed 4 bases and J shed 0 bases, with 16 bases lying between them. The germline V gene encodes CDR1 KGHSH and CDR2 LQKENI. This CDR3 is CASSLGTSPLSGANVLTF. As DNA, the CDR3 is TGTGCCAGCTCACTTGGTACGAGCCCACTCTCTGGGGCCAACGTCCTGACTTTC.

About this clone itself: This specimen includes other DNA sequences encoding the same CDR3. The chain links TRBV10-3 to TRBJ2-1, with D unclear. The ends were cut back, 0 bases at V and 3 bases at J, with 6 bases in the middle. The CDR3 loop spans 14 amino acids. Germline V CDR1 and CDR2: ENHRY, SYGVKD. The CDR3 nucleotides are TGTGCCATCAGTGAGTCTAGTAGCTACAATGAGCAGTTCTTC. Protein product: CAISESSSYNEQFF.

V gene TRBV5-4 combines with J gene TRBJ2-7, with TRBD2 as a possible D gene (5 bases). CDR1 and CDR2 (germline): SGHNT, YYREEE (reference sequence). CDR3 size: 13 residues. Trimming stripped 0 bases from V and 9 bases from J, with 13 bases between. Here the CDR3 DNA reads TGTGCCAGCAGCTTGGCCAGAGGGAACGTGCAGTACTTC. This encodes CASSLARGNVQYF.

The chain couples TRBV6-5 to TRBJ2-7; D is unclear. CDR1 is MNHEY, CDR2 SVGAGI, per germline. This CDR3 is built from 14 residues. V lost 5 bases and J lost 2, with 13 bases in between. CDR3 in amino acids: CASSEASKAYEQYF. CDR3 in DNA: TGTGCCAGCAGTGAGGCTAGTAAGGCCTACGAGCAGTACTTC.

On this clone: The same CDR3 also results from other DNA sequences found in this sample. The chain employs TRBV6-5 and TRBJ2-2; the D gene is possibly TRBD1 (6 bases). The CDR3 contains 12 residues. The V end lost 6 bases, the J end lost 6 bases, and 8 bases lay between the germline ends. CDR1 MNHEY and CDR2 SVGAGI come from the germline V gene. The CDR3 reads CASRPGAGELFF. The CDR3 DNA reads as TGTGCCAGCAGACCAGGGGCCGGGGAGCTGTTTTTT.

The gene calls are TRBV5-6 and TRBJ2-7, with TRBD2 identical over 13 bases. The junction had 4 bases not matched to a gene; V was cut back by 5 bases and J by 2 bases. The CDR3 runs to 15 residues. The germline CDR1 and CDR2 sequences are SGHDT and YYEEEE. DNA for the CDR3: TGTGCCAGCAGTTGGGGACTAGCGGGAACCTACGAGCAGTACTTC. Translating it yields CASSWGLAGTYEQYF.

The V call is TRBV5-4, the J call TRBJ2-7; TRBD1 matches 9 bases. The CDR3 has 15 residues. Germline values: CDR1 SGHNT, CDR2 YYREEE (reference sequence). V shed 0 bases, J shed 4 bases, and the junction held 5 bases outside the gene matches. CDR3 amino acids: CASSLEPGQGYEQYF. CDR3 DNA: TGTGCCAGCAGCTTGGAGCCGGGACAGGGTTACGAGCAGTACTTC. Looking up the rest from reference TRBV5-4 and TRBJ2-7 gives the full variable domain: ETGVTQSPTHLIKTRGQQVTLRCSSQSGHNTVSWYQQALGQGPQFIFQYYREEENGRGNFPPRFSGLQFPNYSSELNVNALELDDSALYLCASSLEPGQGYEQYFGPGTRLTVT.

J is TRBJ1-4 and V is TRBV4-2, with 10 bases aligning to TRBD1. The junction had 0 bases not matched to a gene; V was cut back by 3 bases and J by 5 bases. The CDR3 contains 14 residues. Per germline, CDR1 LGHNA and CDR2 YNFKEQ. The chain's CDR3 is CASSQGQGNEKLFF. In DNA, the CDR3 is TGTGCCAGCAGCCAGGGACAGGGGAATGAAAAACTGTTTTTT.

The rearrangement joins TRBV19 to TRBJ1-5; D may be TRBD1 (6 bases). This CDR3 has 15 residues. The V end was cut by 4 bases, the J end by 2 bases, with 12 bases between. The germline CDR1 and CDR2 sequences are LNHDA and SQIVND (reference sequence). The CDR3 loop is CASSTQGTGNQPQHF. In DNA form, the CDR3 reads TGTGCCAGTAGTACACAGGGTACGGGCAATCAGCCCCAGCATTTT.

The J gene is TRBJ2-1, the V gene TRBV7-7; TRBD1 might be the D (5 bases). Trimming left V 5 bases short and J 3 bases short, with 17 bases between. The length of the CDR3 is 16 residues. The germline V gene has CDR1 SSHAT and CDR2 FNYEAQ (reference sequence). Here the CDR3 reads CASSPRLGVGYNEQFF. The CDR3 nucleotides read TGTGCCAGCAGCCCGCGTCTAGGGGTAGGCTACAATGAGCAGTTCTTC.

Only a few counts were recorded for this clone. This chain connects TRBV28 to TRBJ2-3, with TRBD1 as a possible D gene (6 bases). This CDR3 is 15 amino acids long. The ends were cut back, 2 bases at V and 3 bases at J, with 12 bases in the middle. Germline V gene data show CDR1 as MDHEN and CDR2 as SYDVKM. The CDR3 region has the DNA TGTGCCAGCAGTTTAAGGGCAGGGGATACAGATACGCAGTATTTT. Amino acid sequence: CASSLRAGDTDTQYF.

J is TRBJ2-7 and V is TRBV5-6; TRBD1 matches 8 bases. The trim removed 0 bases at V and 3 bases at J, leaving 8 bases unmatched. The CDR3 is made up of 16 amino acids. Germline CDR1 is SGHDT and CDR2 is YYEEEE. The CDR3 reads CASSLGGQATFYEQYF. The CDR3 DNA reads TGTGCCAGCAGCTTGGGGGGACAGGCGACCTTCTACGAGCAGTACTTC.

The chain combines TRBV10-2 with TRBJ2-2; D is ambiguous. CDR1 and CDR2 from the germline V gene are WSHSY and SAAADI. Trimming cost V 0 bases and J 0 bases, with 14 bases left between them. The CDR3 is 18 residues long. Written as DNA, the CDR3 is TGCGCCAGCAGTGAGTCGCCCCCATACTACACGAACACCGGGGAGCTGTTTTTT. It yields the protein CASSESPPYYTNTGELFF.

V and J are TRBV4-1 and TRBJ2-1; 11 bases are shared with TRBD2. The CDR3 covers 16 residues. Germline V gene sequence: CDR1 MGHRA, CDR2 YSYEKL. V lost 2 bases, J lost 7 bases, and 7 bases stayed unmatched. The CDR3 DNA follows: TGCGCCAGCAGCCAACTGACTAGCGGGATTAGGAATGAGCAGTTCTTC. Protein product: CASSQLTSGIRNEQFF.

V usage is TRBV19 and J usage is TRBJ2-5; perhaps TRBD2 as D (5 bases). V shed 3 bases and J shed 5 bases, with 16 bases lying between them. The germline V gene has CDR1 LNHDA and CDR2 SQIVND (reference sequence). The CDR3 has 15 residues. The CDR3 loop reads CASSISRRGLETQYF. CDR3 coding DNA: TGTGCCAGTAGTATTTCTCGGAGAGGGTTGGAGACCCAGTACTTC.

The chain recombines TRBV18 with TRBJ1-1; 8 nucleotides agree with TRBD1. The CDR3 loop spans 15 amino acids. Germline V lookup: CDR1 KGHSH, CDR2 LQKENI. With 7 bases clipped from V and 4 bases from J, the junction kept 11 bases outside the gene matches. This chain's CDR3 is CASLSQGAGVTEAFF. DNA for the CDR3: TGTGCCAGCTTGTCCCAGGGGGCAGGTGTCACTGAAGCTTTCTTT.

The chain joins TRBV18 to TRBJ1-1, with a possible D match to TRBD1 (6 bases). CDR1 is KGHSH, CDR2 LQKENI, per germline. The ends were cut back, 6 bases at V and 0 bases at J, with 8 bases in the middle. CDR3 length: 13 residues. CDR3 DNA sequence: TGTGCCAGCTCGACAGGAATGAACACTGAAGCTTTCTTT. Translation gives CASSTGMNTEAFF.